Listed here are 17 T cell receptor beta chains from one sample, sequenced in a study of technical replicates of blood from a handful of donors. Clones were sequenced by immunoSEQ multiplex PCR, and TCRdb holds only the in-frame ones, with some missing. The sample lists more than 90,000 clones, approximately 94% seen once, with around 0.22% in the top ten. The sequencing input was T cells isolated from PBMCs. The source is a human donor in good health.

The genes are TRBV11-2 and TRBJ1-1; D gene ambiguous. CDR3 size: 13 residues. Trimming pared 1 base from V and 1 base from J, leaving 4 bases between. Germline CDR1 is SGHAT and CDR2 is FQNNGV. The CDR3 loop reads CASSLVRNTEAFF. CDR3 in DNA: TGTGCCAGCAGCTTAGTGCGGAACACTGAAGCTTTCTTT.

The chain carries TRBV7-3 and TRBJ2-1, with 11 bases aligning to TRBD2. Germline V CDR1 and CDR2: SGHTA, FQGTGA. CDR3 size: 16 residues. J gave up 7 bases and V 3 bases, and 8 bases lay outside the gene matches. The CDR3 sequence: CASSLTTSGGGNEQFF. The CDR3 nucleotides are TGTGCCAGCAGCTTGACTACTAGCGGGGGAGGTAATGAGCAGTTCTTC.

The V gene is TRBV19, the J gene TRBJ2-2, with 8 bases aligning to TRBD1. This CDR3 has 16 amino acids. Germline V gene lookup returns CDR1 LNHDA and CDR2 SQIVND (reference sequence). The J segment lost 4 bases and the V segment lost 3 bases, leaving 7 bases of the junction unmatched. The CDR3 DNA reads as TGTGCCAGTAGTATGGGGCAGGGGGCCATCACCGGGGAGCTGTTTTTT. Its protein product is CASSMGQGAITGELFF.

This chain connects TRBV11-2 to TRBJ1-1, with D maybe TRBD1 (5 bases). CDR3 length: 16 amino acids. Trimming pared 5 bases from V and 1 base from J, leaving 17 bases between. Germline V gives CDR1 SGHAT, CDR2 FQNNGV. CDR3 DNA sequence: TGTGCCAGCAGCCCCAGGTCGGGGGGAAGGAACACTGAAGCTTTCTTT. Translation gives CASSPRSGGRNTEAFF.

This sequence joins TRBV5-1 and TRBJ1-5; the D is unclear. Trimming cost V 0 bases and J 3 bases, with 10 bases left between them. The CDR3 extends over 15 amino acids. Germline CDR1 is SGHRS and CDR2 is YFSETQ. CDR3 DNA: TGCGCCAGCAGCTTGGCCGGTGATTTCAATCAGCCCCAGCATTTT. It is translated as CASSLAGDFNQPQHF.

This clone was recorded only once. The chain recombines TRBV25-1 with TRBJ1-2; possibly TRBD1 for D (6 bases). The length of the CDR3 is 15 residues. The V gene lost 0 bases and the J gene lost 4 bases, with 12 bases spanning the gap. The germline gives CDR1 MGHDK, CDR2 SYGVNS. Here the CDR3 DNA reads TGTGCCAGCAGTGAATATAAGGACAGAACCTATGGCTACACCTTC. Translation: CASSEYKDRTYGYTF.

The rearrangement uses TRBV18 and TRBJ1-1, with 8 bases that match TRBD1. V lost 2 bases to trimming and J lost 4 bases; unmatched junction nucleotides: 12. The CDR3 covers 17 residues. Germline CDR1 is KGHSH and CDR2 is LQKENI. The CDR3 sequence: CASSPERRGDRGTEAFF. The CDR3, as DNA: TGTGCCAGCTCACCAGAGCGGAGGGGAGACAGGGGCACTGAAGCTTTCTTT.

This rearrangement joins TRBV19 to TRBJ2-7, with 10 bases matching TRBD2. Germline V gene data show CDR1 as LNHDA and CDR2 as SQIVND (reference sequence). The CDR3 has 14 amino acids. With 5 bases clipped from V and 3 bases from J, the junction kept 4 bases outside the gene matches. The CDR3 protein is CASSVKREGYEQYF. The DNA for the CDR3 is TGTGCCAGTAGTGTGAAGCGGGAGGGCTACGAGCAGTACTTC.

This sequence joins TRBV11-2 and TRBJ1-4, with D hard to call. The germline V gene has CDR1 SGHAT and CDR2 FQNNGV. CDR3 length: 13 amino acids. The V gene lost 0 bases and the J gene lost 5 bases, with 4 bases spanning the gap. The CDR3 bases are TGTGCCAGCAGCTTAGATCTGAATGAAAAACTGTTTTTT. Protein product: CASSLDLNEKLFF.

The V and J genes are TRBV7-8 and TRBJ2-3; 12 bases line up with TRBD2. The V segment lost 7 bases and the J segment 5 bases; nucleotides outside the gene matches: 7. CDR1 SGHVS and CDR2 FQNEAQ come from the germline V gene. The CDR3 has 15 residues. CDR3 in DNA: TGTGCCAGCATCTCTAGCGGGAGGGCCTTAGATACGCAGTATTTT. Protein: CASISSGRALDTQYF.

The J gene is TRBJ2-1, the V gene TRBV6-5; 8 bases match TRBD2. The CDR3 length is 16 residues. Germline CDR1 MNHEY, CDR2 SVGAGI. Trimming took 2 bases from V and 8 from J; bases not matched to a gene: 11. CDR3: CASSYIPGTRGDEQFF. The DNA for the CDR3 is TGTGCCAGCAGTTACATCCCCGGGACTAGGGGGGATGAGCAGTTCTTC.

This chain connects TRBV9 to TRBJ1-2; TRBD1 might be the D (6 bases). V was trimmed by 5 bases and J by 0 bases, leaving 14 bases between them. The V gene's germline CDR1 is SGDLS and CDR2 YYNGEE. The CDR3 consists of 15 residues. Here the CDR3 reads CASSSPTGANYGYTF. The CDR3 DNA is TGTGCCAGCAGTTCTCCGACAGGTGCTAACTATGGCTACACCTTC.

This chain links TRBV14 with TRBJ2-5; D might be TRBD1 (5 bases). Germline V CDR1 and CDR2: SGHDN, FVKESK. The V end was cut by 3 bases, the J end by 5 bases, with 13 bases between. The CDR3 is made up of 14 amino acids. DNA of the CDR3: TGTGCCAGCAGCCACCAGGGCTTCGGGGAGACCCAGTACTTC. It specifies CASSHQGFGETQYF.

The J gene is TRBJ1-2, the V gene TRBV5-4, with TRBD1 as a possible D gene (6 bases). The CDR3 spans 16 residues. Germline values: CDR1 SGHNT, CDR2 YYREEE (reference sequence). V was clipped by 0 bases and J by 6 bases, with 18 bases between them. The DNA for the CDR3 is TGTGCCAGCAGCTTGGAATCTTTTACAGGGAGCCATGGCTACACCTTC. Its translation: CASSLESFTGSHGYTF.

The rearrangement links TRBV5-4 to TRBJ2-7; 10 bases are shared with TRBD1. This CDR3 spans 14 amino acids. Germline-derived CDR1 and CDR2 are SGHNT and YYREEE (reference sequence). V dropped 4 bases and J dropped 7; count of bases not matched to a gene: 8. CDR3: CASSLGQGEVEQYF. The DNA for the CDR3 is TGTGCCAGCAGCCTTGGACAGGGGGAGGTTGAGCAGTACTTC.

V usage is TRBV28 and J usage is TRBJ1-3, with TRBD1 identical over 9 bases. CDR3 size: 13 residues. Germline lookup yields CDR1 MDHEN and CDR2 SYDVKM. V dropped 7 bases and J dropped 4; count of bases not matched to a gene: 2. Here the CDR3 DNA reads TGTGCCAGCACGGGACAGGGAGGAAACACCATATATTTT. This codes for CASTGQGGNTIYF.

With respect to this clone: The same CDR3 also results from other DNA sequences found in this sample. The gene calls are TRBV14 and TRBJ2-6, with TRBD1 matching over 11 bases. Trimming at V came to 0 bases and at J to 1 base, leaving 5 bases not matched to a gene. This CDR3 has 19 residues. The germline gives CDR1 SGHDN, CDR2 FVKESK. The CDR3 sequence: CASSQDWGQGVSGANVLTF. The CDR3 region has the DNA TGTGCCAGCAGCCAAGATTGGGGACAGGGGGTATCTGGGGCCAACGTCCTGACTTTC. Complete variable domain (other parts from reference TRBV14 and TRBJ2-6): EAGVTQFPSHSVIEKGQTVTLRCDPISGHDNLYWYRRVMGKEIKFLLHFVKESKQDESGMPNNRFLAERTGGTYSTLKVQPAELEDSGVYFCASSQDWGQGVSGANVLTFGAGSRLTVL.